This T cell receptor beta chain was recovered during a study of CD4 T cell repertoires in COVID-19 (dated by TCRdb to about 2021). About the full investigation: To analyze cross-reactivity, CFSE-low cells were expanded with IL-2 for approximately 9 days and then labeled again and restimulated with spike proteins from other coronaviruses. Subset-level TCR Vbeta repertoire analysis of SARS-CoV-2-reactive T cells was performed in a few recovered individuals. The study characterized naturally processed CD4+ T cell responses to SARS-CoV-2 spike and nucleoprotein in COVID-19-recovered individuals, using TCR Vbeta sequencing to assess clonal composition. The research as a whole found: Between about 6 and 26% of SARS-CoV-2 clonotypes were also detected in secondary cultures stimulated with SARS-CoV and/or HKU1 spike, a finding consistent with cross-reactivity. Several of the most expanded SARS-CoV-2-reactive clonotypes were found to be shared between two or all three memory subsets, suggesting intraclonal diversification.

From the cysteine through the phenylalanine, the CDR3 covers 11 amino acids. CDR3 DNA is the only sequence kept; it has 33 bases, read in frame from the first base. The germline ends are 10 bases apart after V is trimmed by 4 bases and J by 9 bases. From the germline V gene, CDR1 is SQVTM and CDR2 is ANQGSEA. This clone was found a few times. It has no known antigen specificity. The input lacks base qualities; no much larger clone sits a single base away. Receptor libraries were prepared by the immunoSEQ multiplex PCR assay. The authors' pipeline ran thus. To quantify how much the repertoires of different subsets overlapped, the Chao-Jaccard similarity index was used along with counts of shared clonotypes. TCRdb holds this immuneACCESS table with in-frame rearrangements only. Some clones are missing; in checked studies, unresolved V genes explain under half, and the rest has no known cause. V, J and clone size are taken as reported in that table, and D and trimming were inferred from the DNA itself. For this sample there are about 75,000 clones; around four fifths appear just once. The ten largest account for around 0.58% of the sample.

The label giving this sample's time point can be read as: sample from a COVID-19-recovered individual after infection. Patients who had recovered from mild-to-severe COVID-19 served as donors. Uncultured memory T cell samples were subjected to sequencing directly after ex vivo isolation. CD4+ total memory, central memory, effector memory and circulating T follicular helper cells were isolated from peripheral blood mononuclear cells. Recombination connected TRBV29-1 to TRBJ2-1; tentative D gene TRBD2, with 5 bases matching. This TCR was sampled from a human donor who had COVID-19. This specimen consisted of CD4+ T cells from peripheral blood, obtained after recovery from COVID-19. At the DNA level, the sequence is TGCAGCGTTGTTCGCGGGTTTGAGCAGTTCTTC. This codes for CSVVRGFEQFF.